The sequence of this T cell receptor (beta chain) was determined in a study of T cell changes during pregnancy in multiple sclerosis. Repertoires were generated with immunoSEQ multiplex PCR, while TCRdb's copy carries only in-frame clones and drops some. The sample lists roughly 26,000 clones; 89% were seen once. This CDR3 contains 13 residues. The germline V gene encodes CDR1 GTSNPN and CDR2 SVGIG (reference sequence). Trimming cost V 0 bases and J 5 bases, with 10 bases left between them. The receptor was isolated from a female donor with multiple sclerosis, enrolled in a pregnancy study. Sequenced here: CD8+ T cells from peripheral blood mononuclear cells, sampled in the second trimester of pregnancy. The rearrangement links TRBV30 to TRBJ2-5, with D perhaps TRBD1 (5 bases). The DNA of the CDR3 is TGTGCCTGGAGTGTACACCCAGGGGAGACCCAGTACTTC. As protein: CAWSVHPGETQYF.